The 29 T cell receptor beta chains presented below share a single source sample, sequenced in a study of blood T cell repertoires in COVID-19. Clones were sequenced by immunoSEQ multiplex PCR, and TCRdb holds only the in-frame ones, with some missing. The sample shows 90,000 to 150,000 clones, about 85% of them seen only once. The sequencing sample was made of peripheral blood. The receptors were sampled from a human donor in a cohort sampled during active COVID-19.

This sequence joins TRBV6-5 and TRBJ2-4, with a tentative D call TRBD1 (5 bases). CDR1 is MNHEY, CDR2 SVGAGI, per germline. Between the trimmed V and J ends, which lost 8 bases and 1 base, there was a span of 15 bases. The CDR3 contains 15 residues. This CDR3 is CASRSRAGAKNIQYF. CDR3 bases: TGTGCCAGCCGGTCTCGGGCAGGGGCCAAAAACATTCAGTACTTC.

The V gene is TRBV6-1, the J gene TRBJ1-4, with TRBD1 as a possible D gene (5 bases). The CDR3 totals 16 residues. V was trimmed by 4 bases and J by 0 bases, leaving 12 bases between them. Germline V gene sequence: CDR1 MNHNS, CDR2 SASEGT. Written as DNA, the CDR3 is TGTGCCAGCAGTGCCCCAATGACAGCAACTAATGAAAAACTGTTTTTT. Its protein product is CASSAPMTATNEKLFF.

The chain has TRBV27 and TRBJ2-2; TRBD1 matches 7 bases. The CDR3 spans 13 residues. The V gene end was trimmed by 7 bases and the J gene end by 3 bases; junction bases not matched to a gene: 2. CDR1 MNHEY and CDR2 SMNVEV come from the germline V gene (reference sequence). The CDR3 nucleotides are TGTGCCAGCACAGGGGGATACACCGGGGAGCTGTTTTTT. Its protein product is CASTGGYTGELFF.

This rearrangement joins TRBV18 to TRBJ2-5; a weak D match, TRBD2 (6 bases). This CDR3 contains 15 residues. CDR1 is KGHSH, CDR2 LQKENI, per germline. Trimming took off 6 bases at V and 5 bases at J, with 19 bases between the two ends. CDR3 in amino acids: CASSSGGGERETQYF. CDR3 bases: TGTGCCAGCTCTAGCGGAGGAGGGGAACGCGAGACCCAGTACTTC.

With respect to this clone: At one of its ends the junction is not consistent with the germline gene, which may arise from a read error. This sample also contains other DNA sequences that code for the same CDR3. This chain connects TRBV9 to TRBJ2-7; 11 bases map to TRBD1. The CDR3 is 15 amino acids. The germline gives CDR1 SGDLS, CDR2 YYNGEE. In nucleotides, the CDR3 is TGTGCCAGCAGCCCCCGGACAGGGGGCGAGTACGAGCAGTACTTT. It specifies CASSPRTGGEYEQYF.

This clone was seen more than once but under ten times. This chain connects TRBV18 to TRBJ2-7; 7 bases map to TRBD1. Germline loops: CDR1 KGHSH, CDR2 LQKENI. The CDR3 is 16 amino acids. The V gene end was trimmed by 3 bases and the J gene end by 2 bases; junction bases not matched to a gene: 10. Written as DNA, the CDR3 is TGTGCCAGCTCACCTTCCCGGGACAGAACTACCTACGAGCAGTACTTC. As protein: CASSPSRDRTTYEQYF.

This clone has just a few counts. The chain combines TRBV28 with TRBJ2-7; TRBD2 agrees at 8 bases. Germline V CDR1 and CDR2: MDHEN, SYDVKM. The CDR3 covers 15 residues. V dropped 1 base and J dropped 6; count of bases not matched to a gene: 8. DNA for the CDR3: TGTGCCAGCAGTTTATTAGGCGGGAGGCTCGCCGAGCAGTACTTC. Protein: CASSLLGGRLAEQYF.

The chain is built from TRBV25-1 and TRBJ1-6; D possibly corresponds to TRBD1 (5 bases). Trimming took 8 bases from V and 9 from J, leaving 20 bases between them. The CDR3 spans 15 residues. Looked up from germline, CDR1 is MGHDK and CDR2 is SYGVNS. The CDR3, as DNA: TGTGCCAGCGCCCCTGGCGGGACCGCATTTTCACCCCTCCACTTT. Its protein is CASAPGGTAFSPLHF.

The gene calls are TRBV7-8 and TRBJ2-5; 11 bases are a match to TRBD2. The V gene's germline CDR1 is SGHVS and CDR2 FQNEAQ. The junction had 3 bases not matched to a gene; V was cut back by 1 base and J by 2 bases. The CDR3 totals 16 residues. The CDR3 nucleotides read TGTGCCAGCAGCTTAGATAGCGGGGGGGTACAAGAGACCCAGTACTTC. Translated, it gives CASSLDSGGVQETQYF.

This chain connects TRBV28 to TRBJ2-7, with D possibly TRBD2 on 6 matching bases. Trimming removed 2 bases from V and 3 bases from J, with 17 bases in between. This CDR3 comprises 16 residues. From germline, CDR1 is MDHEN and CDR2 SYDVKM. The CDR3, as DNA: TGTGCCAGCAGTTTAAACCCCCCCCGGGGGTTCTACGAGCAGTACTTC. Its translation: CASSLNPPRGFYEQYF.

This clone was observed a few times. This chain connects TRBV2 to TRBJ2-7; 7 nucleotides line up with TRBD1. The CDR3 sequence is 13 residues long. In germline, CDR1 is SNHLY, CDR2 FYNNEI. The V segment lost 5 bases and the J segment 2 bases; nucleotides outside the gene matches: 3. The CDR3 DNA is TGTGCCAGCAGTCGGGACAGAGCCTACGAGCAGTACTTC. As protein: CASSRDRAYEQYF.

J is TRBJ2-5 and V is TRBV6-2 or TRBV6-3; 9 bases fit TRBD2. The germline V gene encodes CDR1 MNHEY and CDR2 SVGEGT. The CDR3 covers 14 residues. The V segment lost 4 bases and the J segment 7 bases; nucleotides outside the gene matches: 7. CDR3 sequence: CASSFSGSGVTQYF. In DNA, the CDR3 is TGTGCCAGCAGTTTTAGCGGGAGCGGCGTGACCCAGTACTTC.

The rearrangement joins TRBV6-4 to TRBJ2-1; tentative D call: TRBD2 (5 bases). Trimming stripped 3 bases from V and 10 bases from J, with 7 bases between. Germline V gene data show CDR1 as MRHNA and CDR2 as SNTAGT. The CDR3 has 11 residues. The CDR3 sequence: CASSESGEQFF. CDR3 nucleotide sequence: TGTGCCAGCAGTGAGAGCGGCGAGCAGTTCTTC.

There are a few counts of this clone. The chain is built from TRBV30 and TRBJ2-7; weak D call: TRBD1 (6 bases). In germline, CDR1 is GTSNPN, CDR2 SVGIG (reference sequence). V lost 3 bases to trimming and J lost 6 bases, with 15 bases between them. This CDR3 has 13 residues. The CDR3 nucleotides are TGTGCCTGGAGGAAGACAGGAGTCACCGAGCAGTACTTC. This gives the protein CAWRKTGVTEQYF.

V usage is TRBV5-4 and J usage is TRBJ2-1; 14 bases map to TRBD2. With V trimmed by 3 bases and J by 6 bases, 2 bases remained unmatched. The CDR3 is 15 residues long. CDR1 is SGHNT, CDR2 YYREEE, per germline (reference sequence). The CDR3 coding sequence is TGTGCCAGCAGCTCCGGACTAGCGGGAGGCAATGAGCAGTTCTTC. Translating gives CASSSGLAGGNEQFF. Full variable domain (missing parts from reference TRBV5-4 and TRBJ2-1): ETGVTQSPTHLIKTRGQQVTLRCSSQSGHNTVSWYQQALGQGPQFIFQYYREEENGRGNFPPRFSGLQFPNYSSELNVNALELDDSALYLCASSSGLAGGNEQFFGPGTRLTVL.

The chain links TRBV7-3 to TRBJ2-3; the match to TRBD2 covers 12 bases. The germline V gene encodes CDR1 SGHTA and CDR2 FQGTGA. Trimming removed 7 bases from V and 0 bases from J; junction bases left unmatched: 11. The CDR3 spans 18 residues. As DNA, the CDR3 is TGTGCCAGCAACCCACGGACTAGCGGGGACCCTAGCACAGATACGCAGTATTTT. Protein: CASNPRTSGDPSTDTQYF.

V usage is TRBV2 and J usage is TRBJ2-2, with TRBD1 identical over 10 bases. Trimming cost V 7 bases and J 5 bases; bases outside gene matches: 7. CDR1 is SNHLY, CDR2 FYNNEI, per germline. The CDR3 loop spans 15 amino acids. The CDR3 DNA reads as TGTGCCAGCAAGGGGGACAGGGGAGGGACCGGGGAGCTGTTTTTT. It translates to CASKGDRGGTGELFF.

The rearrangement uses TRBV24-1 and TRBJ1-5; no reliable D call. Trimming took off 2 bases at V and 0 bases at J, with 13 bases between the two ends. Germline V gene data show CDR1 as KGHDR and CDR2 as SFDVKD. CDR3 length: 17 residues. In nucleotides, the CDR3 is TGTGCCACCAGTGATTCGGGAGCGGGTAATAGCAATCAGCCCCAGCATTTT. It is translated as CATSDSGAGNSNQPQHF.

The gene calls are TRBV14 and TRBJ2-7; 9 nucleotides align to TRBD1. Trimming cost V 4 bases and J 3 bases; bases outside gene matches: 4. The CDR3 extends over 14 amino acids. Germline assignment: CDR1 SGHDN and CDR2 FVKESK. CDR3 residues: CASSPGTGYYEQYF. For the CDR3, the DNA is TGTGCCAGCAGCCCCGGGACAGGGTACTACGAGCAGTACTTC.

The chain employs TRBV4-1 and TRBJ2-1; 11 bases fit TRBD2. The CDR3 has 17 residues. Germline values: CDR1 MGHRA, CDR2 YSYEKL. The J segment lost 8 bases and the V segment lost 4 bases, leaving 13 bases of the junction unmatched. CDR3 sequence reads: CASSPTSSSGGAYEQFF. The CDR3 nucleotides are TGCGCCAGCAGCCCTACGTCGAGTAGCGGGGGGGCTTATGAGCAGTTCTTC.

There are many counts of this clone. This chain connects TRBV7-2 to TRBJ2-7, with TRBD1 matching 9 bases. The CDR3 is made up of 18 amino acids. Trimming cost V 4 bases and J 0 bases; bases outside gene matches: 13. Germline V gene data show CDR1 as SGHTA and CDR2 as FQGNSA. This CDR3 is CASSSSKYRGPSSYEQYF. As DNA, the CDR3 is TGTGCCAGCAGCTCTTCGAAATACAGGGGGCCGAGCTCCTACGAGCAGTACTTC.

The J gene is TRBJ2-1, the V gene TRBV29-1; possibly TRBD1 for D (5 bases). V shed 3 bases and J shed 7 bases, with 16 bases lying between them. The CDR3 runs 14 residues. CDR1 is SQVTM, CDR2 ANQGSEA, per germline. The CDR3 is CSVDNLRAGNEQFF. CDR3 DNA sequence: TGCAGCGTTGATAATTTAAGGGCAGGGAATGAGCAGTTCTTC.

This rearrangement joins TRBV29-1 to TRBJ2-7; tentatively, D is TRBD2 (6 bases). Germline lookup yields CDR1 SQVTM and CDR2 ANQGSEA. V was clipped by 7 bases and J by 6 bases, with 19 bases between them. CDR3 size: 13 residues. The CDR3 nucleotides are TGCAGCGCCTCTAGCGAGATAGGAACCGAGCAGTACTTC. Translated, it gives CSASSEIGTEQYF.

The V call is TRBV11-3, the J call TRBJ1-1; D possibly corresponds to TRBD1 (6 bases). CDR3 length: 15 amino acids. V was clipped by 4 bases and J by 3 bases, with 15 bases between them. CDR1 and CDR2 from the germline V gene are SGHNT and YENEEA. CDR3 sequence: CASSSLGDTHTEAFF. CDR3 in DNA: TGTGCCAGCAGCTCCTTGGGGGACACGCACACTGAAGCTTTCTTT.

V usage is TRBV2 and J usage is TRBJ2-7; 8 bases agree with TRBD1. The germline CDR1 and CDR2 sequences are SNHLY and FYNNEI. Trimming removed 0 bases from V and 3 bases from J; junction bases left unmatched: 19. This CDR3 has 20 residues. CDR3 bases: TGTGCCAGCAGTGAAGCGCTTCTGAACAGGGGGTTTGGGCGCCTCTACGAGCAGTACTTC. Protein product: CASSEALLNRGFGRLYEQYF.

The V and J genes are TRBV19 and TRBJ2-7; TRBD1 is a possible D gene (5 bases). The CDR3 spans 13 residues. The V gene's germline CDR1 is LNHDA and CDR2 SQIVND (reference sequence). Trimming shortened V by 0 bases and J by 4 bases, and 7 bases separated the two germline ends. CDR3 bases: TGTGCCAGTAGTATAGAGGGGCGATACGAGCAGTACTTC. Protein product: CASSIEGRYEQYF.

Turning to this clone: Other DNA sequences in this sample translate to the same CDR3. The CDR3 region has the DNA TGTGCCAGTAGTATTACTAGCGGGAGCTACGAGCAGTACTTC. It encodes CASSITSGSYEQYF. This chain links TRBV19 with TRBJ2-7, with 11 positions matching TRBD2. The V and J ends lost 3 bases and 3 bases, in that order; junction bases with no gene match: 1. Germline V gives CDR1 LNHDA, CDR2 SQIVND (reference sequence). This CDR3 has 14 residues.

The V and J genes are TRBV5-4 and TRBJ2-2, with D tentatively TRBD2 (7 bases). The germline gives CDR1 SGHNT, CDR2 YYREEE (reference sequence). The CDR3 loop spans 16 amino acids. V lost 2 bases, J lost 6 bases, and 17 bases lay in between. The CDR3 region has the DNA TGTGCCAGCAGCTTAGGGAGGGGGTTTTTATCCGGGGAGCTGTTTTTT. Its translation: CASSLGRGFLSGELFF.

The rearrangement joins TRBV9 to TRBJ2-7, with D possibly TRBD1 on 7 matching bases. The CDR3 has 14 amino acids. Deletions cut 2 bases from V and 6 bases from J, with 15 bases between. CDR1 is SGDLS, CDR2 YYNGEE, per germline. Here the CDR3 reads CASSVASQGGEQYF. CDR3 DNA: TGTGCCAGCAGCGTGGCAAGCCAGGGGGGCGAGCAGTACTTC.